Below, 14 T cell receptor beta chains from the same sample are listed, as sequenced in a study of T cell changes during pregnancy in multiple sclerosis. Sequencing was performed with immunoSEQ multiplex PCR; in TCRdb, only in-frame clones are kept and a portion is missing. The sample includes tens of thousands of clones, around nine tenths of them seen just once. The sample in question was peripheral blood, obtained in the third trimester of pregnancy. The receptors here all came from a female donor with multiple sclerosis, enrolled in a pregnancy study.

This chain uses TRBV25-1 with TRBJ2-3, with 9 bases that match TRBD2. Trimming at V came to 4 bases and at J to 4 bases, leaving 12 bases not matched to a gene. Germline values: CDR1 MGHDK, CDR2 SYGVNS. The CDR3 extends over 17 amino acids. The CDR3 DNA sequence: TGTGCCAGCAGTGCCTTTTTTAGCGGGAGTGGCTCAGATACGCAGTATTTT. This codes for CASSAFFSGSGSDTQYF.

The chain recombines TRBV6-1 with TRBJ2-7, with 9 bases that match TRBD1. J lost 7 bases, V lost 6 bases, and 4 bases had no gene match. CDR3 length equals 12 residues. Germline CDR1 MNHNS, CDR2 SASEGT. The CDR3 coding sequence is TGTGCCAGCAGAGGGACAGGGAGGGAGCAGTACTTC. Its protein is CASRGTGREQYF.

The J gene is TRBJ2-2, the V gene TRBV9; the match to TRBD2 covers 11 bases. J was trimmed by 3 bases and V by 3 bases; bases with no gene match: 10. Germline-derived CDR1 and CDR2 are SGDLS and YYNGEE. This CDR3 is built from 18 residues. This CDR3 reads CASSAHSGRAPDTGELFF. CDR3 sequence (DNA): TGTGCCAGCAGCGCGCATAGCGGGAGGGCCCCGGACACCGGGGAGCTGTTTTTT.

This sequence joins TRBV6-1 and TRBJ1-4; D unclear. Germline V lookup: CDR1 MNHNS, CDR2 SASEGT. V lost 4 bases, J lost 8 bases, and 17 bases lay in between. The CDR3 consists of 15 residues. CDR3 region: CASSGPFKPGEKLFF. The CDR3 nucleotides are TGTGCCAGCAGTGGACCTTTTAAACCGGGGGAAAAACTGTTTTTT.

V and J are TRBV6-5 and TRBJ2-1; 13 bases are shared with TRBD2. Germline loops: CDR1 MNHEY, CDR2 SVGAGI. Losses at the gene ends were 7 bases for V and 5 bases for J; bases not matched to a gene: 8. The CDR3 sequence is 16 residues long. DNA of the CDR3: TGTGCCAGCACTTATATCGGGACTAGCGGGAACAATGAGCAGTTCTTC. As protein: CASTYIGTSGNNEQFF.

This clone has a single count. The chain recombines TRBV18 with TRBJ2-3; D is possibly TRBD2 (5 bases). CDR1 KGHSH and CDR2 LQKENI come from the germline V gene. The CDR3 has 15 amino acids. V lost 0 bases and J 2 bases, leaving 9 bases between the germline ends. CDR3 protein: CASSPPSDNTDTQYF. The CDR3 nucleotides read TGTGCCAGCTCACCACCTAGCGACAACACAGATACGCAGTATTTT.

The chain joins TRBV5-6 to TRBJ2-5; 7 bases match TRBD1. Trimming at V came to 0 bases and at J to 5 bases, leaving 10 bases not matched to a gene. This CDR3 has 16 amino acids. The germline gives CDR1 SGHDT, CDR2 YYEEEE. The CDR3 loop reads CASSLAGQKVLETQYF. CDR3 coding DNA: TGTGCCAGCAGCTTGGCGGGACAGAAGGTTCTGGAGACCCAGTACTTC. Using reference TRBV5-6 and TRBJ2-5 for the parts outside the CDR3, the full variable domain is DAGVTQSPTHLIKTRGQQVTLRCSPKSGHDTVSWYQQALGQGPQFIFQYYEEEERQRGNFPDRFSGHQFPNYSSELNVNALLLGDSALYLCASSLAGQKVLETQYFGPGTRLLVL.

This chain links TRBV2 with TRBJ2-5; 7 nucleotides align to TRBD2. Looked up from germline, CDR1 is SNHLY and CDR2 is FYNNEI. The CDR3 has 12 amino acids. Trimming took 3 bases from V and 5 from J; bases not matched to a gene: 0. The CDR3 region is CASSERGETQYF. CDR3 DNA sequence: TGTGCCAGCAGTGAGCGGGGGGAGACCCAGTACTTC.

CDR3 amino acids: CAISELAGGEETQYF. CDR3 DNA: TGTGCCATCAGTGAACTAGCGGGAGGGGAAGAGACCCAGTACTTC. This rearrangement joins TRBV10-3 to TRBJ2-5; 13 nucleotides agree with TRBD2. V gave up 3 bases and J gave up 3 bases; unmatched junction bases: 1. The germline V gene has CDR1 ENHRY and CDR2 SYGVKD. This CDR3 is built from 15 residues.

The V and J genes are TRBV30 and TRBJ2-5, with TRBD2 identical over 13 bases. The trim removed 2 bases at V and 5 bases at J, leaving 5 bases unmatched. In germline, CDR1 is GTSNPN, CDR2 SVGIG (reference sequence). CDR3 length equals 15 residues. DNA of the CDR3: TGTGCCTGGAGTATTGGACTAGCGGGAGTCGAGACCCAGTACTTC. Translation gives CAWSIGLAGVETQYF.

This rearrangement joins TRBV11-2 to TRBJ2-7; 8 bases match TRBD1. The CDR3 runs 17 residues. Germline V lookup: CDR1 SGHAT, CDR2 FQNNGV. Trimming removed 0 bases from V and 4 bases from J; junction bases left unmatched: 11. The CDR3 sequence is CASSLDFIQGARYEQYF. As DNA, the CDR3 is TGTGCCAGCAGCTTAGATTTTATCCAGGGGGCGAGGTACGAGCAGTACTTC.

The chain combines TRBV5-4 with TRBJ1-2; tentative D call: TRBD1 (5 bases). The CDR3 length is 12 residues. Trimming removed 4 bases at V and 5 bases at J, with 9 bases between. Germline loops: CDR1 SGHNT, CDR2 YYREEE (reference sequence). The CDR3 reads CASSLGDYGYTF. CDR3 sequence (DNA): TGTGCCAGCAGCCTAGGGGATTATGGCTACACCTTC.

This chain links TRBV28 with TRBJ1-1, with 11 bases matching TRBD1. CDR3 size: 14 residues. Trimming at V came to 6 bases and at J to 6 bases, leaving 6 bases not matched to a gene. The V gene's germline CDR1 is MDHEN and CDR2 SYDVKM. The CDR3 protein is CASSSGQGESEAFF. CDR3 bases: TGTGCCAGCAGCTCGGGACAGGGGGAATCTGAAGCTTTCTTT.

The chain recombines TRBV19 with TRBJ2-1, with D maybe TRBD2 (6 bases). Trimming removed 11 bases from V and 5 bases from J, with 19 bases in between. The CDR3 is 14 residues long. In germline, CDR1 is LNHDA, CDR2 SQIVND (reference sequence). Here the CDR3 DNA reads TGTGCCTGCAAACGGGATCCGGGGGACAATGAGCAGTTCTTC. Protein product: CACKRDPGDNEQFF.